This T cell receptor (beta chain) was documented in a study of shared clonotypes between healthy human individuals (dated by TCRdb to the early 2020s). General notes on the study: The cohort included a few men and two women between 18 and 49 years of age. Different laboratories and diverse techniques were used to prepare libraries and sequence TCR repertoires, to increase sequencing depth and limit assay-specific biases. Leukapheresis yielded between about 0.9 and 9 billion PBMCs per donor. Blood TCR repertoires of a handful of healthy adults were deeply sequenced to estimate repertoire size and the extent of clonotype sharing between individuals. For each donor, three plates each were used for CD4 naive and CD4 memory, two plates were used for CD8 naive, and one plate was used for CD8 memory. Study-level results and caveats: Pairwise subsampling indicated that sequencing depth was expected to affect the degree of clonotype sharing among donors. Sampling was limited to blood, and TCR repertoires in tissue likely differ from TCR repertoires in blood. Incomplete sequencing was indicated by rarefaction of sorted-subset datasets, despite the large sequencing depth. Compared with non-shared clonotypes, the clonotypes found in all four sorted-subset donors had higher generation probabilities. Naive subsets generally had larger estimated clonotype richness than memory subsets. Sharing across several donors was observed for approximately 5% of naive CD4, over 3% of naive CD8, around 2.5% of memory CD4, and about 0.39% of memory CD8 clonotypes. Because the study included only a small number of donors, the genetic and exposure-history diversity represented was limited.

Using the deep immunoSEQ assay, multiplex PCR amplified TCR CDR3 regions from genomic DNA. Extracted genomic DNA from each cell subset was distributed evenly across all wells of several immunoSEQ 96-well plates, and each plate was treated as a replicate. Each replicate PCR for sorted subsets received about 180 ng genomic DNA, equal to about 30,000 T cell genomes. Purified libraries were quantified with a Qubit 3.0 fluorometer, sized on a Bioanalyzer 2100, and re-quantified with the KAPA Library Quantification kit. A separate single-read 150-cycle Illumina NextSeq 550 flow cell was used to sequence each immunoSEQ 96-well plate. Regarding the original processing steps: Because the immunoSEQ output included only junctional sequences and no quality scores, the filtering could not be the same as the filtering used for full-length reads. Sequences were annotated with PyIR, a Python wrapper for IgBLAST v1.9, using IMGT germline references to assign V/J genes and CDR3. Reads with weak V/J assignments (E-value above 1e-6), missing CDR3, stop codons, out-of-frame junctions, or ambiguous translated residues were removed. A V3J clonotype was defined by an identical inferred V gene, J gene, and CDR3 amino acid sequence. To compute the percentage overlap between repertoires, the number of shared unique clonotypes was divided by the size of the smaller repertoire. Richness of each repertoire was evaluated using RTK rarefaction, the Chao1 estimator, and Recon v2.1 estimates of unobserved clonotypes. For all TCRbeta clonotypes obtained by the gDNA method from a few donors, generation probabilities were computed with OLGA. Sourced from immuneACCESS, this table was stored by TCRdb with only in-frame sequences that have V and J called. A share of the clones is absent; for the studies checked, an unresolved V gene accounts for under half, and the remainder has no known explanation. V and J calls and clone size come straight from that table; D and trimming were deduced from the DNA. Recorded for this sample are over a million clones; under 80% of them occurred a single time. Of the sample, approximately 1.3% falls within the top ten clones.

Note on this clone: It lacks a known antigen. Base qualities are not provided; no much larger clone lies one nucleotide away.

The donors were healthy, HIV-negative adults who had no recently reported acute infections or vaccinations. All donors were Caucasian adults living in Nashville, Tennessee, USA. CD4+ T cells were enriched by magnetic negative selection; naive cells were then positively selected on CD45RA, and the negative fraction formed the memory subset. After blood collection by leukapheresis, PBMCs were isolated using Ficoll-Histopaque density gradient centrifugation and then cryopreserved in the vapor phase of liquid nitrogen. Purity and quantity of every magnetically sorted T cell population were checked by analytical flow cytometry. Genomic DNA was isolated from every sorted fraction and measured by UV absorbance on a Nanodrop 2000c. For this chain, trimming is 5 bases at the V end and 8 bases at the J end, and the number of junction bases without a gene match is 7. The germline V gene yields MDHEN for CDR1 and SYDVKM for CDR2. Including cysteine and phenylalanine, the CDR3 has 14 amino acids. Only CDR3 DNA is held: 42 bases, read in frame from base 1.

The chain was built from TRBV28 and TRBJ1-4; 8 bases in the junction line up with TRBD1. Sequenced input: memory CD4+ T cells sorted from blood. This specimen's cell subset or site label, per the study, means: CD45RA-negative fraction. The sequence was collected from a man between 18 and 29 years old in good health. For the CDR3, the sequence is CASSPTGDQEKLFF. The DNA is TGTGCCAGCAGTCCGACAGGGGATCAGGAAAAACTGTTTTTT.